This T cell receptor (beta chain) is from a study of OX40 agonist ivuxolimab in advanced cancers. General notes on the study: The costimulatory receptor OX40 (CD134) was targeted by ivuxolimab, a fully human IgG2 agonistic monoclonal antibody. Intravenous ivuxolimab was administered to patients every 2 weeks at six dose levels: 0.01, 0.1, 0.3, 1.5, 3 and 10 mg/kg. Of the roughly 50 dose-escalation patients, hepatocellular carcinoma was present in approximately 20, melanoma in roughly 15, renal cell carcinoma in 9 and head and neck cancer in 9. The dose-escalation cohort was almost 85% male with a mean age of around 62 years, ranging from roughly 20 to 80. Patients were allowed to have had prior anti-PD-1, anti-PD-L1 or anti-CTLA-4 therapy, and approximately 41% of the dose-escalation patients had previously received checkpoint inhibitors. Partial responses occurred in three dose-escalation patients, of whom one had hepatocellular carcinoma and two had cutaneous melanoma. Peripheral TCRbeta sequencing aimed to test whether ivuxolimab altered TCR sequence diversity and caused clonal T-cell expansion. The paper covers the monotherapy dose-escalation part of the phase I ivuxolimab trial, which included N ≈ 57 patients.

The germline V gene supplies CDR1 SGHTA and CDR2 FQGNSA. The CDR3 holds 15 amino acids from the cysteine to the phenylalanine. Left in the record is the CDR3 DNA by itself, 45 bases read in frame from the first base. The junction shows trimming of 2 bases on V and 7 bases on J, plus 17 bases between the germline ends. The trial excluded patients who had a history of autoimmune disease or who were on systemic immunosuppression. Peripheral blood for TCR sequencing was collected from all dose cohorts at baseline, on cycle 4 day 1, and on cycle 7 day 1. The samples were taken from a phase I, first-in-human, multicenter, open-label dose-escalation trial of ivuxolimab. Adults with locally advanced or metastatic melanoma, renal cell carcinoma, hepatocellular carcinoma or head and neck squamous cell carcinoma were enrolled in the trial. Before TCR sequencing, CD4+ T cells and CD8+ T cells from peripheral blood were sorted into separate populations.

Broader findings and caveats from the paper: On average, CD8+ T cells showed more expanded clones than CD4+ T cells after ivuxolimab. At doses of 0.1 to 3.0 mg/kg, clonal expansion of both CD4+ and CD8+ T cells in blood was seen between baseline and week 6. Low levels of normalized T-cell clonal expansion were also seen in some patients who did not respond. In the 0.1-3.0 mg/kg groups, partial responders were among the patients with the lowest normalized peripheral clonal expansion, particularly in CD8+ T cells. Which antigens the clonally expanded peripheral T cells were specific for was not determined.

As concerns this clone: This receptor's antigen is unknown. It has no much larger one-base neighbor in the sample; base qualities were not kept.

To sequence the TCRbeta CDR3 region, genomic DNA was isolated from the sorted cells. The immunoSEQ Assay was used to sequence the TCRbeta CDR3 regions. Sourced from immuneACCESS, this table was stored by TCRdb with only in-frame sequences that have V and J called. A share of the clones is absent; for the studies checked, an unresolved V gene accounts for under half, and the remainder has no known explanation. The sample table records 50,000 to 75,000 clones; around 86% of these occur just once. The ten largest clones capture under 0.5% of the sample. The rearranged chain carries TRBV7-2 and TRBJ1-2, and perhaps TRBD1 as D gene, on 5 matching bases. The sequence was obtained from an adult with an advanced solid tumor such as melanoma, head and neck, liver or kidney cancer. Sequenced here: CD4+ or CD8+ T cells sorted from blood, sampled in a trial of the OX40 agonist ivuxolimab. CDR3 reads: CASSLIGGSASGYTF. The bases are TGTGCCAGCAGCTTAATCGGGGGTAGTGCTAGTGGCTACACCTTC.